Listed here are 14 T cell receptor beta chains from one sample, sequenced in a study of T cell repertoires in cytomegalovirus infection. TCRdb re-derived calls from the reads in MiXCR, one entry per CDR3 protein. The top ten clones hold 48% of a sample with roughly 570,000 distinct CDR3 sequences, about 39% of them seen once. These receptors lack a known antigen. The specimen comprised cultured PBMCs, sampled from culture after CMV antigen stimulation. Source of these receptors: a human donor in good health (CMV status not recorded). Some clones in this sample may be carry-over from other donors' samples.

The chain carries TRBV6-1 and TRBJ2-1, with TRBD2 identical over 9 bases. V shed 7 bases and J 7 bases; nucleotides not matched to a gene: 14. CDR1 and CDR2 from the germline V gene are MNHNS and SASEGT. The CDR3 is made up of 16 amino acids. CDR3 sequence (DNA): TGTGCCAGCACCATGTTCCCTAGCGGGAATCGGAATGAGCAGTTCTTC. This encodes CASTMFPSGNRNEQFF.

This chain links TRBV6-2 or TRBV6-3 with TRBJ1-5, with unresolved D. The germline V and J ends were trimmed by 4 bases and 5 bases, with 12 bases remaining between them. Germline CDR1 reads MNHEY; CDR2 reads SVGEGT. This CDR3 has 14 amino acids. The CDR3, as DNA: TGTGCCAGCAGTTCACTCTACGGAGATCAGCCCCAGCATTTT. It encodes CASSSLYGDQPQHF.

This clonotype was seen ten or more times. The V call is TRBV12-3 or TRBV12-4, the J call TRBJ1-6, with D tentatively TRBD1 (5 bases). V gave up 4 bases and J gave up 5 bases, with 15 bases separating them. CDR3 length: 16 residues. DNA for the CDR3: TGTGCCAGCAGTTCCCGGTGGGGGGTTGATAATTCACCCCTCCACTTT. It codes for CASSSRWGVDNSPLHF.

This clonotype came up a few times. The chain joins TRBV11-2 to TRBJ1-2; a possible D gene is TRBD1 (5 bases). This CDR3 comprises 16 residues. Trimming stripped 3 bases from V and 1 base from J, with 15 bases between. The germline CDR1 and CDR2 sequences are SGHAT and FQNNGV. Here the CDR3 DNA reads TGTGCCAGCAGCTTGGGCCGGGGCTCCTATAACTATGGCTACACCTTC. Residues: CASSLGRGSYNYGYTF.

This clonotype turned up a few times. The V gene is TRBV18, the J gene TRBJ2-7; 11 bases agree with TRBD2. From germline, CDR1 is KGHSH and CDR2 LQKENI. V trimming: 3 bases; J trimming: 5 bases; junction bases outside the gene matches: 9. CDR3 length: 16 amino acids. In DNA, the CDR3 is TGTGCCAGCTCACCCTTTCTAGCGGGAGGAGGCAACGAGCAGTACTTC. It is translated as CASSPFLAGGGNEQYF.

The chain links TRBV20-1 to TRBJ2-7; possibly TRBD1 for D (6 bases). The CDR3 consists of 14 residues. Per the germline V gene, CDR1 is DFQATT and CDR2 is SNEGSKA (reference sequence). The V end lost 6 bases, the J end lost 2 bases, and 17 bases lay between the germline ends. CDR3 residues: CSAPRYTGPYEQYF. In DNA, the CDR3 is TGCAGTGCACCGAGGTACACAGGGCCCTACGAGCAGTACTTC.

The rearrangement joins TRBV7-8 to TRBJ2-3; 10 nucleotides agree with TRBD2. The germline V gene encodes CDR1 SGHVS and CDR2 FQNEAQ. V was clipped by 5 bases and J by 6 bases; unmatched bases: 11. The CDR3 totals 16 residues. The CDR3 spells CASSTAGAGGGDTQYF. The CDR3 region has the DNA TGTGCCAGCAGCACGGCGGGAGCGGGAGGGGGGGATACGCAGTATTTT.

This clonotype was seen many times. The V and J genes are TRBV7-8 and TRBJ1-1, with 7 bases fitting TRBD1. The CDR3 consists of 15 residues. Trimming cost V 5 bases and J 4 bases; bases outside gene matches: 10. Germline-derived CDR1 and CDR2 are SGHVS and FQNEAQ. CDR3 in DNA: TGTGCCAGCAGCCAAAATAACAACAGGGGCACTGAAGCTTTCTTT. The encoded protein is CASSQNNNRGTEAFF.

In its sample, this clonotype was seen a few times. V is TRBV7-2 and J is TRBJ1-2; D may be TRBD1 (5 bases). Trimming removed 5 bases from V and 10 bases from J, with 23 bases in between. The CDR3 has 15 amino acids. Germline-derived CDR1 and CDR2 are SGHTA and FQGNSA. CDR3 sequence: CASSPRGGGRLDYTF. For the CDR3, the DNA is TGTGCCAGCAGCCCTCGGGGGGGGGGACGGCTTGACTACACCTTC.

V and J are TRBV29-1 and TRBJ2-5; no clear D. V lost 7 bases to trimming and J lost 6 bases, with 9 bases between them. This CDR3 comprises 10 residues. Germline V gives CDR1 SQVTM, CDR2 ANQGSEA. CDR3 bases: TGCAGCGCCCTCTTTAAGACCCAGTACTTC. This sequence encodes CSALFKTQYF.

The rearrangement joins TRBV12-3 or TRBV12-4 to TRBJ2-7; D remains unclear. V lost 4 bases, J lost 1 base, and 11 bases lay in between. The CDR3 sequence is 14 residues long. The CDR3 loop is CASSYLHPSYEQYF. CDR3 coding DNA: TGTGCCAGCAGTTACCTCCACCCGTCCTACGAGCAGTACTTC.

This chain joins TRBV4-1 and TRBJ1-6; D is undetermined. Germline lookup yields CDR1 MGHRA and CDR2 YSYEKL. This CDR3 has 14 amino acids. V was trimmed by 4 bases and J by 10 bases, leaving 14 bases between them. The CDR3 DNA reads as TGCGCCAGCAGCCCGAGGAGGGTTGAGTCACCCCTCCACTTT. This encodes CASSPRRVESPLHF.

The gene calls are TRBV7-6 and TRBJ2-1; TRBD2 is a possible D gene (7 bases). Germline V gives CDR1 SGHVS, CDR2 FNYEAQ. The CDR3 totals 18 residues. Trimming removed 4 bases at V and 8 bases at J, with 27 bases between. The CDR3 DNA follows: TGTGCCAGCAGCTCCTCGGGGCTGGGGGGGGGCCGCTTGTATGAGCAGTTCTTC. Translation gives CASSSSGLGGGRLYEQFF.

The CDR3 region is CAISPGGNADTQYF. The CDR3 nucleotides read TGTGCCATCAGTCCGGGCGGGAACGCAGATACGCAGTATTTT. This chain connects TRBV10-3 to TRBJ2-3; possible D gene TRBD2, 6 bases. The CDR3 extends over 14 amino acids. The germline V gene encodes CDR1 ENHRY and CDR2 SYGVKD. Trimming stripped 5 bases from V and 4 bases from J, with 13 bases between.